The 21 T cell receptor beta chains below come from one sample, sequenced in a study of control samples from healthy donors and cancer patients. Here immunoSEQ multiplex PCR was the method, and the copy in TCRdb shows in-frame clones only, minus some. The sample lists fewer than 70,000 clones; around 94% were seen once. Specimen: blood. The receptors originated from a young man in good health.

The chain employs TRBV28 and TRBJ1-6, with no clear D. V lost 3 bases to trimming and J lost 7 bases, with 10 bases between them. Germline-derived CDR1 and CDR2 are MDHEN and SYDVKM. The CDR3 extends over 14 amino acids. CDR3 region: CASSFRLENSPLHF. CDR3 coding DNA: TGTGCCAGCAGTTTTCGCCTGGAGAATTCACCCCTCCACTTT.

The rearrangement joins TRBV25-1 to TRBJ2-7; D may be TRBD1 (5 bases). Trimming stripped 1 base from V and 1 base from J, with 8 bases between. The CDR3 contains 14 residues. CDR1 MGHDK and CDR2 SYGVNS come from the germline V gene. CDR3 amino acids: CASSESAGSYEQYF. The CDR3 region has the DNA TGTGCCAGCAGTGAATCCGCAGGGTCCTACGAGCAGTACTTC.

The chain uses TRBV18 and TRBJ1-5, with D uncertain. Trimming pared 3 bases from V and 5 bases from J, leaving 8 bases between. This CDR3 has 13 residues. CDR1 is KGHSH, CDR2 LQKENI, per germline. The CDR3 region has the DNA TGTGCCAGCTCACCCACCTCCGATCAGCCCCAGCATTTT. This translates into CASSPTSDQPQHF.

Note on this clone: The germline gene is not matched at one end of the junction; a read error may be the cause. J is TRBJ1-5 and V is TRBV27; D uncertain. The CDR3 is 15 amino acids. Germline V CDR1 and CDR2: MNHEY, SMNVEV (reference sequence). CDR3 in DNA: TGTGCCAGCATTACTAAGTACCGGGAGTACCAGCCCCGGCATTTT. Translating gives CASITKYREYQPRHF.

The rearrangement joins TRBV4-1 to TRBJ2-2, with D unresolved. This CDR3 is built from 16 residues. The germline V and J ends were trimmed by 3 bases and 6 bases, with 17 bases remaining between them. The V gene's germline CDR1 is MGHRA and CDR2 YSYEKL. Here the CDR3 DNA reads TGCGCCAGCAGCCAGTTCGCAAAGTCGGTCCCCGGGGAGCTGTTTTTT. Translating it yields CASSQFAKSVPGELFF.

The chain employs TRBV5-8 and TRBJ1-2; no firm D call. This CDR3 comprises 18 residues. V lost 1 base, J lost 1 base, and 20 bases lay in between. Per germline, CDR1 SGHTS and CDR2 YDEGEE. For the CDR3, the DNA is TGTGCCAGCAGCTTGTTAGGCTCGGAGACGCGTTTTAACTATGGCTACACCTTC. Its translation: CASSLLGSETRFNYGYTF. The entire variable domain, with the rest obtained from reference TRBV5-8 and TRBJ1-2, is as follows: EAGVTQSPTHLIKTRGQQATLRCSPISGHTSVYWYQQALGLGLQFLLWYDEGEERNRGNFPPRFSGRQFPNYSSELNVNALELEDSALYLCASSLLGSETRFNYGYTFGSGTRLTVV.

The chain carries TRBV27 and TRBJ1-2, with D maybe TRBD1 (5 bases). The CDR3 has 13 amino acids. Germline V gives CDR1 MNHEY, CDR2 SMNVEV (reference sequence). Trimming stripped 3 bases from V and 8 bases from J, with 13 bases between. CDR3 nucleotide sequence: TGTGCCAGCAGTTTCGCGGAGGGGCCAGGCTACACCTTC. Protein sequence: CASSFAEGPGYTF.

The CDR3 region is CSVWDRGRYGYTF. The CDR3, as DNA: TGCAGCGTTTGGGACAGGGGGCGGTATGGCTACACCTTC. The rearrangement uses TRBV29-1 and TRBJ1-2; TRBD1 aligns across 12 bases. Germline CDR1 and CDR2: SQVTM and ANQGSEA. This CDR3 is 13 amino acids long. Trimming at V came to 5 bases and at J to 5 bases, leaving 3 bases not matched to a gene.

This clone is termed medium-sized. The rearrangement uses TRBV19 and TRBJ1-2, with D perhaps TRBD1 (5 bases). Germline V gene sequence: CDR1 LNHDA, CDR2 SQIVND (reference sequence). V lost 0 bases, J lost 3 bases, and 14 bases lay in between. CDR3 size: 16 residues. This CDR3 reads CASSIDPNRLDYGYTF. DNA for the CDR3: TGTGCCAGTAGTATAGATCCCAACAGGTTGGACTATGGCTACACCTTC.

The chain carries TRBV10-1 and TRBJ1-5; D unclear. The CDR3 contains 12 residues. The germline V gene has CDR1 WNHNN and CDR2 SYGVQD (reference sequence). V was clipped by 2 bases and J by 4 bases, with 3 bases between them. CDR3 nucleotide sequence: TGCGCCAGCAGTGAGGTTAATCAGCCCCAGCATTTT. It specifies CASSEVNQPQHF.

CDR3 sequence reads: CASSRGQGLFMNTEAFF. CDR3 DNA: TGTGCCAGCAGCCGCGGACAGGGACTTTTCATGAACACTGAAGCTTTCTTT. This chain connects TRBV7-6 to TRBJ1-1; 8 bases match TRBD1. This CDR3 has 17 residues. V lost 5 bases and J lost 0; bases outside the gene matches: 11. Germline CDR1 SGHVS, CDR2 FNYEAQ. Supplemented by reference TRBV7-6 and TRBJ1-1, the full variable domain reads GAGVSQSPRYKVTKRGQDVALRCDPISGHVSLYWYRQALGQGPEFLTYFNYEAQQDKSGLPNDRFSAERPEGSISTLTIQRTEQRDSAMYRCASSRGQGLFMNTEAFFGQGTRLTVV.

This clone was seen just once. This chain uses TRBV6-1 with TRBJ1-2; 8 bases are a match to TRBD1. Trimming removed 1 base from V and 7 bases from J; junction bases left unmatched: 5. Germline CDR1 reads MNHNS; CDR2 reads SASEGT. This CDR3 spans 14 amino acids. CDR3 nucleotide sequence: TGTGCCAGCAGTGAAGGGACAGGGTCGATTGGCTACACCTTC. Translating gives CASSEGTGSIGYTF.

V and J are TRBV9 and TRBJ1-1; the match to TRBD1 covers 7 bases. The CDR3 is made up of 14 amino acids. The trim removed 3 bases at V and 3 bases at J, leaving 5 bases unmatched. CDR1 is SGDLS, CDR2 YYNGEE, per germline. The CDR3 nucleotides read TGTGCCAGCAGCGCAGGGGGGGATTACACTGAAGCTTTCTTT. It is translated as CASSAGGDYTEAFF.

A single count supports this clone. This rearrangement joins TRBV12-3 or TRBV12-4 to TRBJ1-2; D uncertain. Trimming took off 4 bases at V and 5 bases at J, with 11 bases between the two ends. The CDR3 runs to 13 residues. CDR3 region: CASSSGKTYGYTF. The CDR3 bases are TGTGCCAGCAGTTCCGGGAAGACGTATGGCTACACCTTC.

The rearrangement uses TRBV3-1 (or the pseudogene TRBV3-2) and TRBJ2-5; perhaps TRBD2 as D (6 bases). CDR1 is LGHDT, CDR2 YNNKEL, per germline (reference sequence). V was clipped by 0 bases and J by 4 bases, with 12 bases between them. The CDR3 loop spans 15 amino acids. In nucleotides, the CDR3 is TGTGCCAGCAGCCAAGACGGCGGGATCCGAGAGACCCAGTACTTC. It codes for CASSQDGGIRETQYF.

The chain uses TRBV25-1 and TRBJ2-3, with a possible D match to TRBD1 (5 bases). Germline values: CDR1 MGHDK, CDR2 SYGVNS. This CDR3 contains 15 residues. The ends were cut back, 3 bases at V and 4 bases at J, with 14 bases in the middle. CDR3 sequence reads: CASSEGRVGSDTQYF. In nucleotides, the CDR3 is TGTGCCAGCAGTGAGGGCAGGGTGGGATCAGATACGCAGTATTTT.

The chain uses TRBV7-6 and TRBJ1-1; possible D gene TRBD1, 6 bases. The CDR3 is made up of 16 amino acids. Germline assignment: CDR1 SGHVS and CDR2 FNYEAQ. The V and J ends lost 5 bases and 3 bases respectively, with 19 bases between them. This CDR3 is CASSISPGALDTEAFF. The CDR3 DNA sequence: TGTGCCAGCAGCATTAGCCCAGGGGCCTTGGACACTGAAGCTTTCTTT.

The J gene is TRBJ2-7, the V gene TRBV10-3; 8 nucleotides align to TRBD1. Germline values: CDR1 ENHRY, CDR2 SYGVKD. With V trimmed by 2 bases and J by 2 bases, 2 bases remained unmatched. This CDR3 has 14 amino acids. The CDR3 spells CAISETDRAYEQYF. The CDR3 coding sequence is TGTGCCATCAGTGAGACGGACAGGGCCTACGAGCAGTACTTC.

This rearrangement joins TRBV5-4 to TRBJ1-2; D is undetermined. The germline V gene encodes CDR1 SGHNT and CDR2 YYREEE (reference sequence). The CDR3 sequence is 13 residues long. Deletions cut 1 base from V and 2 bases from J, with 6 bases between. CDR3 DNA sequence: TGTGCCAGCAGCTTGCAGGAGAACTATGGCTACACCTTC. Translated: CASSLQENYGYTF. The full variable domain, its missing parts supplied by reference TRBV5-4 and TRBJ1-2, is ETGVTQSPTHLIKTRGQQVTLRCSSQSGHNTVSWYQQALGQGPQFIFQYYREEENGRGNFPPRFSGLQFPNYSSELNVNALELDDSALYLCASSLQENYGYTFGSGTRLTVV.

The chain has TRBV7-8 and TRBJ2-1; D uncertain. CDR1 and CDR2 (germline): SGHVS, FQNEAQ. This CDR3 region has 18 residues. V gave up 0 bases and J gave up 4 bases, with 19 bases separating them. The CDR3 bases are TGTGCCAGCAGCTTAGCTCTCCGCCACACAAACGGATACAATGAGCAGTTCTTC. As protein: CASSLALRHTNGYNEQFF.

CDR3 region: CASSRRGAPYNEQFF. The CDR3 DNA is TGTGCCAGCAGTAGGCGGGGGGCCCCCTACAATGAGCAGTTCTTC. V gene TRBV6-2 or TRBV6-3 combines with J gene TRBJ2-1; TRBD2 matches 8 bases. The germline CDR1 and CDR2 sequences are MNHEY and SVGEGT. V dropped 5 bases and J dropped 2; count of bases not matched to a gene: 5. The CDR3 consists of 15 residues.